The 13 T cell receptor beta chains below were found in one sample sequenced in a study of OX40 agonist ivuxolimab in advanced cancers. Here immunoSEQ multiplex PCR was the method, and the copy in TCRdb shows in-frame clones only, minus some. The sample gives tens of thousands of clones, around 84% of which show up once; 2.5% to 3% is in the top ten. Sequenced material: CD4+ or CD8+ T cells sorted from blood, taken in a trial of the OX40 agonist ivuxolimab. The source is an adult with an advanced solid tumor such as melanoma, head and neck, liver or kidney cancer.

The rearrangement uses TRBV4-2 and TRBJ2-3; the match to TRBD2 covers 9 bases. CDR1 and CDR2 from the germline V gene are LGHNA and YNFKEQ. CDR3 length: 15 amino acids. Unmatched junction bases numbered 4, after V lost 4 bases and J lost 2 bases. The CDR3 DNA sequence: TGTGCCAGCAGCCTCCGACTAGCGGACACAGATACGCAGTATTTT. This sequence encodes CASSLRLADTDTQYF.

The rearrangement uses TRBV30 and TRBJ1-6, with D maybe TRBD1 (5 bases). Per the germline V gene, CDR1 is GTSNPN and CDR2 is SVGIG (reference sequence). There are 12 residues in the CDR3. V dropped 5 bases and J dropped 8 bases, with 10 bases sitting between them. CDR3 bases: TGTGCCTGGCAAGAGGGGTATTCACCCCTCCACTTT. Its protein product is CAWQEGYSPLHF. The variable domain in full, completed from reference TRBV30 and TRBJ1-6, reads SQTIHQWPATLVQPVGSPLSLECTVEGTSNPNLYWYRQAAGRGLQLLFYSVGIGQISSEVPQNLSASRPQDRQFILSSKKLLLSDSGFYLCAWQEGYSPLHFGNGTRLTVT.

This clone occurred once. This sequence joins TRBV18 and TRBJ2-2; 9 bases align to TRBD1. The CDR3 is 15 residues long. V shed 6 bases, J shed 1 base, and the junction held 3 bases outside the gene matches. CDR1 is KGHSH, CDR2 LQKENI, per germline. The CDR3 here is CASSWDRENTGELFF. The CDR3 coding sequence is TGTGCCAGCTCTTGGGACAGGGAGAACACCGGGGAGCTGTTTTTT. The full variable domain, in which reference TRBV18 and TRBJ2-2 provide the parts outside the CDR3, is NAGVMQNPRHLVRRRGQEARLRCSPMKGHSHVYWYRQLPEEGLKFMVYLQKENIIDESGMPKERFSAEFPKEGPSILRIQQVVRGDSAAYFCASSWDRENTGELFFGEGSRLTVL.

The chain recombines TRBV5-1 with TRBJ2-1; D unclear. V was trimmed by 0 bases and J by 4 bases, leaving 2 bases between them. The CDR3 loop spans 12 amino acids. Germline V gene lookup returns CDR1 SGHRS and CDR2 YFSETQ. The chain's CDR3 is CASSLDYNEQFF. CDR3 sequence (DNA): TGCGCCAGCAGCTTGGATTACAATGAGCAGTTCTTC.

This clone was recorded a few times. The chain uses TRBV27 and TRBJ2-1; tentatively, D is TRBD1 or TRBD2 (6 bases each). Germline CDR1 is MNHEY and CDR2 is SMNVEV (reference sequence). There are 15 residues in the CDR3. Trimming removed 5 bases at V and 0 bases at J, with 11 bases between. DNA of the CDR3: TGTGCCAGCAGTCCGGGGGCGAGCTCCTACAATGAGCAGTTCTTC. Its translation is CASSPGASSYNEQFF.

The CDR3 loop is CATSRGTGSNQPQHF. The CDR3 DNA reads as TGTGCCACATCGAGGGGGACAGGGAGCAATCAGCCCCAGCATTTT. The chain has TRBV6-6 and TRBJ1-5; TRBD1 matches 9 bases. CDR1 and CDR2 (germline): MNHNY, SVGAGI (reference sequence). Unmatched junction bases numbered 8, after V lost 10 bases and J lost 1 base. CDR3 length: 15 residues.

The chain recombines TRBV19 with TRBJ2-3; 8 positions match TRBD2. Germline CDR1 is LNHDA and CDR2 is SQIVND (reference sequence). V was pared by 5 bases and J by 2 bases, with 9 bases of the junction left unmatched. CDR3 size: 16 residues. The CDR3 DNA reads TGTGCCAGTAGTCCTCCGGGGGGGGCCTACACAGATACGCAGTATTTT. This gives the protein CASSPPGGAYTDTQYF.

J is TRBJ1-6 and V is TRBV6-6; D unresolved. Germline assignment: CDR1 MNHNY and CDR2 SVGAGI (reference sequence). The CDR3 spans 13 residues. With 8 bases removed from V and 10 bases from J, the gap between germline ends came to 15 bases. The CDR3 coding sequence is TGTGCCAGCGGTCGTCAAACCGGCTCACCCCTCCACTTT. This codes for CASGRQTGSPLHF.

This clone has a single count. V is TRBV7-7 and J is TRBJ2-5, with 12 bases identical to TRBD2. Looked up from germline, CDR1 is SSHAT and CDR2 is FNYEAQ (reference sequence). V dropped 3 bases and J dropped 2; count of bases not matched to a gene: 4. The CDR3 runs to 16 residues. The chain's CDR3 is CASSLGLAGRQETQYF. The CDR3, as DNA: TGTGCCAGCAGCTTGGGACTAGCGGGCAGACAAGAGACCCAGTACTTC.

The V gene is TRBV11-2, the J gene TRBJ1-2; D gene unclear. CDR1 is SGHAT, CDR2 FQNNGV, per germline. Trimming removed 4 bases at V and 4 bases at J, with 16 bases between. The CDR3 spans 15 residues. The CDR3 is CASSSYLGNSYGYTF. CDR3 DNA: TGTGCCAGCAGCTCCTATCTGGGGAACTCCTATGGCTACACCTTC.

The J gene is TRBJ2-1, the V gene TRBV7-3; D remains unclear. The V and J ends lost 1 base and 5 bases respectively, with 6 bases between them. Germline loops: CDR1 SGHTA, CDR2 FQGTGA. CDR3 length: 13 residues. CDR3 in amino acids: CASSLNSDNEQFF. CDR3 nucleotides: TGTGCCAGCAGCTTAAATTCAGACAATGAGCAGTTCTTC.

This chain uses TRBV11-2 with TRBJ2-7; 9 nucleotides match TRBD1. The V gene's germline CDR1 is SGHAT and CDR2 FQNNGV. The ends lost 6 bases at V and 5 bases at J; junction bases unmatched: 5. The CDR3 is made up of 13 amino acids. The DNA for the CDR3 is TGTGCCAGCAGGGGACAGGGTTTCAACGAGCAGTACGTC. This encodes CASRGQGFNEQYV.

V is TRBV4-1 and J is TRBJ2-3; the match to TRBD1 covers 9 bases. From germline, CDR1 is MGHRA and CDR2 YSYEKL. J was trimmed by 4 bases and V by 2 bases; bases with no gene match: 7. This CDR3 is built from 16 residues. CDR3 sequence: CASSQLGQGRPDTQYF. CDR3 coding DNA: TGCGCCAGCAGCCAATTAGGACAGGGGCGGCCAGATACGCAGTATTTT.